These 4 T cell receptor beta chains share one sample of origin, sequenced in a study of graft-versus-host responses after intestinal transplantation. Their specific antigens are unknown. Assay: immunoSEQ multiplex PCR; the TCRdb copy retains only in-frame clones and omits some. The sample consists of 90,000 to 130,000 clones, 93% of them appearing once. This specimen was unstimulated CD8+ T cells sorted from spleen or lymph node cells, taken before transplant. These receptors originate from a human donor who was the organ donor for an intestinal transplant.

This chain joins TRBV27 and TRBJ2-7; tentative D call: TRBD1 (6 bases). Trimming stripped 2 bases from V and 0 bases from J, with 11 bases between. The CDR3 is 15 residues long. Germline V gives CDR1 MNHEY, CDR2 SMNVEV (reference sequence). CDR3 amino acids: CASSLTGSNSYEQYF. The CDR3 bases are TGTGCCAGCAGTTTAACAGGGTCCAACTCCTACGAGCAGTACTTC.

The J gene is TRBJ1-4, the V gene TRBV6-5; the D gene is possibly TRBD1 (6 bases). The germline gives CDR1 MNHEY, CDR2 SVGAGI. The CDR3 has 15 amino acids. V was clipped by 5 bases and J by 4 bases, with 14 bases between them. The DNA for the CDR3 is TGTGCCAGCAGTGCATCACAGGGCTTTAATGAAAAACTGTTTTTT. Translated, it gives CASSASQGFNEKLFF.

The J gene is TRBJ1-2, the V gene TRBV4-1, with D unresolved. Germline-derived CDR1 and CDR2 are MGHRA and YSYEKL. There are 12 residues in the CDR3. Trimming removed 4 bases at V and 6 bases at J, with 9 bases between. DNA for the CDR3: TGCGCCAGCAGCCGTCGAGGGCATGGCTACACCTTC. Its translation is CASSRRGHGYTF.

V gene TRBV5-1 combines with J gene TRBJ2-7, with TRBD2 matching over 9 bases. The CDR3 is 18 amino acids. V lost 1 base, J lost 2 bases, and 13 bases stayed unmatched. Germline CDR1 SGHRS, CDR2 YFSETQ. The CDR3 is CASSLQYEREASAYEQYF. CDR3 in DNA: TGCGCCAGCAGCTTGCAGTATGAGCGGGAGGCGTCGGCCTACGAGCAGTACTTC.